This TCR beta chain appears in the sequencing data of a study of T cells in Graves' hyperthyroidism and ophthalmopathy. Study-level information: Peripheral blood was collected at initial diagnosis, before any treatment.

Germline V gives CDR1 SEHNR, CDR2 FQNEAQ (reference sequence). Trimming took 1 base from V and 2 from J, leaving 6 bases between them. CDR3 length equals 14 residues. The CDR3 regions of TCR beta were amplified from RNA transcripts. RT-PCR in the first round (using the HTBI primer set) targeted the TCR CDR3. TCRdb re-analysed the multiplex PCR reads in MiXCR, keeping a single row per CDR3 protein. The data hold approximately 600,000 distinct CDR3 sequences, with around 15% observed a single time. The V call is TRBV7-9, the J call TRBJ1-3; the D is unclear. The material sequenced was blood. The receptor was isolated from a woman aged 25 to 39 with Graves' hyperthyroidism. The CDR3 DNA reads TGTGCCAGCAGCTTAGACGCCGCTGGAAACACCATATATTTT. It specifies CASSLDAAGNTIYF.